This is a list of T cell receptor beta chains from one sample in a study of cytomegalovirus exposure and HLA in healthy donors. Libraries were prepared by immunoSEQ multiplex PCR; TCRdb keeps only in-frame clonotypes and omits some of them. The sample lists over 130,000 clones, about four fifths seen once, with 3% to 4% in the top ten. Material: PBMCs. These receptor sequences come from a human donor in good health. The CDR3 runs from the conserved cysteine through the conserved F or W. Each record gives: J gene, V gene, clone size, CDR3 protein. Some rows have no size entry. The others give once, few or many, or a class for an expanded clone.

TRBJ2-1 | TRBV28 | - | CASSFPIRVTQGLAGGVEQFF
TRBJ2-1 | TRBV7-3 | - | CASSLREGGYYNEQFF
TRBJ2-1 | TRBV7-2 | - | CASSRYSGTHEQFF
TRBJ1-1 | TRBV7-6 | - | CASSLGGETEAFF
TRBJ1-2 | TRBV7-9 | - | CASSLLGNTYGYTF
TRBJ2-5 | TRBV30 | - | CAWSGLAGGTETQYF
TRBJ2-1 | TRBV18 | few | CASSPATGRGRLNEQFF
TRBJ2-5 | TRBV7-6 | - | CASSQRMGLAETQYF
TRBJ2-1 | TRBV2 | - | CAGGFQPANEQFF
TRBJ1-2 | TRBV28 | - | CANRGPTYGYTF
TRBJ2-3 | TRBV7-9 | - | CASSSLAGSTDTQYF
TRBJ2-7 | TRBV30 | - | CAWSIGVLSTYEQYF
TRBJ2-7 | TRBV7-6 | - | CASSLKMPKTGGSYEQYF
TRBJ2-5 | TRBV6-5 | - | CASTRTSGRTETQYF
TRBJ2-3 | TRBV6-5 | once | CASSYSGTSGGYTQYF
TRBJ1-1 | TRBV6-5 | few | CASSPRTGSTEAFF